This is a list of T cell receptor beta chains from one sample in a study of blood T cell repertoires in COVID-19. Using immunoSEQ multiplex PCR, the repertoire was profiled, and TCRdb retains in-frame clones only, with some absent. The repertoire holds 120,000 to 150,000 clones, with roughly 88% as singletons. Material: peripheral blood. The receptors stem from a man aged 60 to 75 with active or convalescent COVID-19. CDR3s include the opening cysteine and the closing phenylalanine or tryptophan. Fields, in order: J gene, V gene, clone size, D gene, CDR3 DNA, CDR3 protein. D genes are given only for firm matches. Size is stated for part of the rows, as once, few or many counts, or as a class when the clone is expanded.

J gene: TRBJ1-1
V gene: TRBV19
clone size: -
D gene: TRBD1
CDR3 DNA: TGTGCCAGTACTATTAACAGGGGTAGGACTGAAGCTTTCTTT
CDR3 protein: CASTINRGRTEAFF

J gene: TRBJ2-7
V gene: TRBV28
clone size: -
D gene: TRBD1
CDR3 DNA: TGTGCCAGCAGGATCGACAGGGGAACGTACGAGCAGTACTTC
CDR3 protein: CASRIDRGTYEQYF

J gene: TRBJ2-2
V gene: TRBV5-1
clone size: few
D gene: TRBD2
CDR3 DNA: TGCGCCAGCAGCAGGGGTAGCGGGACCGGGGAGCTGTTTTTT
CDR3 protein: CASSRGSGTGELFF

J gene: TRBJ1-2
V gene: TRBV2
clone size: -
D gene: TRBD1
CDR3 DNA: TGTGCCAGCAGTGAGACAGGGACCCTCTTC
CDR3 protein: CASSETGTLF

J gene: TRBJ2-7
V gene: TRBV24-1
clone size: once
D gene: TRBD1
CDR3 DNA: TGTGCCACCAGTGACTGGACAGGGCCTCCCTACGAGCAGTACTTC
CDR3 protein: CATSDWTGPPYEQYF

J gene: TRBJ2-7
V gene: TRBV11-1
clone size: -
D gene: -
CDR3 DNA: TGTGCCAGCAGTACTAGTATGGGTCGCCACGAGCAGTACTTC
CDR3 protein: CASSTSMGRHEQYF

J gene: TRBJ2-3
V gene: TRBV12-3/TRBV12-4
clone size: -
D gene: -
CDR3 DNA: TGTGCCAGCAGGGCTTCAGATACGCAGTATTTT
CDR3 protein: CASRASDTQYF

J gene: TRBJ2-7
V gene: TRBV5-4
clone size: -
D gene: TRBD2
CDR3 DNA: TGTGCCAGCAGCTTAGCGGGAGTGTTAGGCGAGCAGTACTTC
CDR3 protein: CASSLAGVLGEQYF

J gene: TRBJ1-6
V gene: TRBV7-9
clone size: -
D gene: -
CDR3 DNA: TGTGCCAGCAGCTGGGAGGGCAATTCACCCCTCCACTTT
CDR3 protein: CASSWEGNSPLHF

J gene: TRBJ1-2
V gene: TRBV27
clone size: -
D gene: -
CDR3 DNA: TGTGCCAGCACCCCAGCATGGGGGGGATATGGCTACACCTTC
CDR3 protein: CASTPAWGGYGYTF

J gene: TRBJ2-5
V gene: TRBV5-6
clone size: -
D gene: TRBD2
CDR3 DNA: TGTGCCAGCAGCCCCCGGGGGAGGGGTGAGACCCAGTACTTC
CDR3 protein: CASSPRGRGETQYF

J gene: TRBJ1-4
V gene: TRBV7-9
clone size: -
D gene: TRBD1
CDR3 DNA: TGTGCCAGCAGCCTGGGACAGGGCTATGAAAAACTGTTTTTT
CDR3 protein: CASSLGQGYEKLFF

J gene: TRBJ2-3
V gene: TRBV2
clone size: -
D gene: TRBD2
CDR3 DNA: TGTGCCAGCACCCTGCGGGAGATCACAGATACGCAGTATTTT
CDR3 protein: CASTLREITDTQYF

J gene: TRBJ1-2
V gene: TRBV11-2
clone size: -
D gene: TRBD1
CDR3 DNA: TGTGCCAGCAGCTCCCCCAAGAGGACAGGGACCCATAACTATGGCTACACCTTC
CDR3 protein: CASSSPKRTGTHNYGYTF

J gene: TRBJ1-2
V gene: TRBV10-3
clone size: -
D gene: -
CDR3 DNA: TGTGCCATCGCCGAGGAGCCCGCTGACTATGGCTACACCTTC
CDR3 protein: CAIAEEPADYGYTF

J gene: TRBJ2-7
V gene: TRBV27
clone size: -
D gene: TRBD1
CDR3 DNA: TGTGCCAGCAGTCCTCCCCCGACAGGGACGGACGAGCAGTACTTC
CDR3 protein: CASSPPPTGTDEQYF

J gene: TRBJ2-5
V gene: TRBV3-1/TRBV3-2
clone size: -
D gene: TRBD2
CDR3 DNA: TGTGCCAGCAGCCAAGATCAGGGGACTAGCGGGAGTTGGCAAGAGACCCAGTACTTC
CDR3 protein: CASSQDQGTSGSWQETQYF

J gene: TRBJ2-1
V gene: TRBV6-2/TRBV6-3
clone size: once
D gene: TRBD2
CDR3 DNA: TGTGCCAGCAGTTCTGGACTAGCGGGAGGCAATGAGCAGTTCTTC
CDR3 protein: CASSSGLAGGNEQFF

J gene: TRBJ1-3
V gene: TRBV2
clone size: -
D gene: TRBD1
CDR3 DNA: TGTGCCAGCAGTGGACAGGGATTCTCTGGAAACACCATATATTTT
CDR3 protein: CASSGQGFSGNTIYF

J gene: TRBJ1-1
V gene: TRBV19
clone size: -
D gene: TRBD1
CDR3 DNA: TGTGCCAGTAGTCCCGACAGGGTTCAGACTGAAGCTTTCTTT
CDR3 protein: CASSPDRVQTEAFF

J gene: TRBJ1-2
V gene: TRBV5-1
clone size: -
D gene: TRBD1
CDR3 DNA: TGCGCCAGCAGCTTGGGACAGGGGGCGCGTTATGGCTACACCTTC
CDR3 protein: CASSLGQGARYGYTF

J gene: TRBJ2-7
V gene: TRBV7-4
clone size: once
D gene: TRBD1
CDR3 DNA: TGTGCCAGCAGCCTCCGGGACAGGGAAATATCCGAGCAGTACTTC
CDR3 protein: CASSLRDREISEQYF

J gene: TRBJ1-2
V gene: TRBV5-5
clone size: -
D gene: -
CDR3 DNA: TGTGCCAGCAGCCTTGACTATGGCTACACCTTC
CDR3 protein: CASSLDYGYTF

J gene: TRBJ2-7
V gene: TRBV18
clone size: -
D gene: TRBD1
CDR3 DNA: TGTGCCAGCTCAGTTTCGGGACAGGGGGTCCGGCAGTACTTC
CDR3 protein: CASSVSGQGVRQYF

J gene: TRBJ1-4
V gene: TRBV6-1
clone size: -
D gene: TRBD1
CDR3 DNA: TGTGCCAGCAGTGTCCGGGACAGGGGAGGAACTAATGAAAAACTGTTTTTT
CDR3 protein: CASSVRDRGGTNEKLFF

J gene: TRBJ2-3
V gene: TRBV19
clone size: -
D gene: -
CDR3 DNA: TGTGCCAGTAGGCCGTTGACTAGCACAGATACGCAGTATTTT
CDR3 protein: CASRPLTSTDTQYF

J gene: TRBJ1-2
V gene: TRBV6-1
clone size: -
D gene: TRBD1
CDR3 DNA: TGTGCCAGCAGTGAAGCGATCGCAGGGGGTTCTTCTAACTATGGCTACACCTTC
CDR3 protein: CASSEAIAGGSSNYGYTF

J gene: TRBJ2-7
V gene: TRBV18
clone size: -
D gene: TRBD1
CDR3 DNA: TGTGCCAGCTCACCGCCCGGGACAGGGATCCGGGCCGAGCAGTACTTC
CDR3 protein: CASSPPGTGIRAEQYF

J gene: TRBJ1-5
V gene: TRBV19
clone size: -
D gene: TRBD1
CDR3 DNA: TGTGCCAGTAGTATAGGACAGGGACTGGGCAATCAGCCCCAGCATTTT
CDR3 protein: CASSIGQGLGNQPQHF

J gene: TRBJ1-4
V gene: TRBV30
clone size: -
D gene: TRBD1
CDR3 DNA: TGTGCCTGGAGTGTACTTCCCAGGGGGACTAATGAAAAACTGTTTTTT
CDR3 protein: CAWSVLPRGTNEKLFF

J gene: TRBJ2-7
V gene: TRBV28
clone size: -
D gene: -
CDR3 DNA: TGTGCCAGCAGTTTATTGAGGACAGCGGGGCACGAGCAGTACTTC
CDR3 protein: CASSLLRTAGHEQYF

J gene: TRBJ2-6
V gene: TRBV19
clone size: -
D gene: TRBD2
CDR3 DNA: TGTGCCACCACTCGGGGGGGGTTGGTATCTGGGGCCAACGTCCTGACTTTC
CDR3 protein: CATTRGGLVSGANVLTF

J gene: TRBJ2-3
V gene: TRBV10-2
clone size: -
D gene: -
CDR3 DNA: TGCGCCAGCAGTGAGTCTGTGGCCCCTGAAGATACGCAGTATTTT
CDR3 protein: CASSESVAPEDTQYF

J gene: TRBJ1-4
V gene: TRBV29-1
clone size: -
D gene: -
CDR3 DNA: TGCAGCGTTGTCCGGCGGTTTGCAACTAATGAAAAACTGTTTTTT
CDR3 protein: CSVVRRFATNEKLFF

J gene: TRBJ1-1
V gene: TRBV29-1
clone size: once
D gene: TRBD1
CDR3 DNA: TGCAGCGTAGACTACTCGGACAGGGGGAACACTGAAGCTTTCTTT
CDR3 protein: CSVDYSDRGNTEAFF

J gene: TRBJ1-1
V gene: TRBV29-1
clone size: -
D gene: -
CDR3 DNA: TGCAGCGTTGACAGGGGTCTCACTGAAGCTTTCTTT
CDR3 protein: CSVDRGLTEAFF